One and the same sample provided the 21 T cell receptor beta chains below, sequenced in a study of T cell responses to AZD1222 COVID-19 vaccine (dated by TCRdb to the early 2020s). The time point label of this sample denotes: baseline before first vaccination. Libraries were constructed by the immunoSEQ multiplex PCR assay. Held by TCRdb, this immuneACCESS table contains in-frame sequences only and omits some clones. Under half of the omission traces to an unresolved V gene where checked; the cause of the rest is unknown. The sample table lists 240,000 or so clones, 85% to 95% of them with a count of one. The ten largest clonotypes hold less than 0.65% of the sample. This material consisted of peripheral blood, taken on day 0 of AZD1222 vaccination. The receptors come from an adult in good health.

This clone has only one observation. The rearrangement joins TRBV7-2 to TRBJ2-7; the match to TRBD1 covers 7 bases. V trimming: 2 bases; J trimming: 3 bases; junction bases outside the gene matches: 4. The CDR3 spans 14 residues. Per the germline V gene, CDR1 is SGHTA and CDR2 is FQGNSA. The CDR3 loop is CASSLYGTVYEQYF. The DNA of the CDR3 is TGTGCCAGCAGCTTATATGGGACAGTCTACGAGCAGTACTTC.

The chain has TRBV2 and TRBJ1-5, with 8 bases fitting TRBD1. V shed 8 bases, J shed 10 bases, and the junction held 13 bases outside the gene matches. In germline, CDR1 is SNHLY, CDR2 FYNNEI. The length of the CDR3 is 14 residues. The CDR3 region has the DNA TGTGCCAGCGTGGAGGACAGGGAAGGTAAACCCCAGCATTTT. This translates into CASVEDREGKPQHF. Drawing the rest from reference TRBV2 and TRBJ1-5, the complete variable domain is EPEVTQTPSHQVTQMGQEVILRCVPISNHLYFYWYRQILGQKVEFLVSFYNNEISEKSEIFDDQFSVERPDGSNFTLKIRSTKLEDSAMYFCASVEDREGKPQHFGDGTRLSIL.

The chain carries TRBV5-4 and TRBJ2-4, with 7 bases matching TRBD2. Germline values: CDR1 SGHNT, CDR2 YYREEE (reference sequence). Germline trimming cut 2 bases from V and 7 bases from J; bases unmatched to any gene: 3. The CDR3 spans 13 residues. The CDR3 region is CASSLKRDNIQYF. Written as DNA, the CDR3 is TGTGCCAGCAGCTTAAAGCGGGACAACATTCAGTACTTC.

The chain uses TRBV7-9 and TRBJ1-4; 8 nucleotides align to TRBD1. The CDR3 sequence is 15 residues long. V gave up 5 bases and J gave up 2 bases; unmatched junction bases: 4. Per the germline V gene, CDR1 is SEHNR and CDR2 is FQNEAQ (reference sequence). CDR3 amino acids: CASSPQGATNEKLFF. In DNA, the CDR3 is TGTGCCAGCAGCCCCCAGGGGGCTACTAATGAAAAACTGTTTTTT.

This chain uses TRBV24-1 with TRBJ2-3, with D possibly matching TRBD1 (6 bases). The germline V gene encodes CDR1 KGHDR and CDR2 SFDVKD. The CDR3 contains 14 residues. V was shortened by 5 bases and J by 5 bases, with 13 bases between the two germline ends. The CDR3 DNA sequence: TGTGCCACCAGTGTCCCCTCACAGGGAGATACGCAGTATTTT. As protein: CATSVPSQGDTQYF.

This sequence joins TRBV7-8 and TRBJ2-7; D possibly uses TRBD1 or TRBD2 (5 bases each). V lost 4 bases and J lost 0, with 7 bases in between. Germline V CDR1 and CDR2: SGHVS, FQNEAQ. This CDR3 contains 13 residues. Here the CDR3 reads CASSSRGSYEQYF. Written as DNA, the CDR3 is TGTGCCAGCAGCTCGAGGGGCTCCTACGAGCAGTACTTC.

The gene calls are TRBV5-1 and TRBJ1-3; D ambiguous. CDR3 size: 17 residues. Germline V gene sequence: CDR1 SGHRS, CDR2 YFSETQ. Deletions cut 0 bases from V and 2 bases from J, with 15 bases between. In DNA form, the CDR3 reads TGCGCCAGCAGCTTGGCCCCAACTGGGATACCTGGAAACACCATATATTTT. Amino acids: CASSLAPTGIPGNTIYF.

Here the CDR3 DNA reads TGCGCCAGCAGCCAAGAAGGGGCCGCGAACACCGGGGAGCTGTTTTTT. This encodes CASSQEGAANTGELFF. V and J are TRBV4-1 and TRBJ2-2; tentative D call: TRBD1 (5 bases). The V gene's germline CDR1 is MGHRA and CDR2 YSYEKL. V gave up 0 bases and J gave up 0 bases, with 8 bases separating them. The CDR3 length is 16 residues.

The chain uses TRBV2 and TRBJ2-1, with 8 bases that match TRBD1. The CDR3 length is 16 residues. Germline assignment: CDR1 SNHLY and CDR2 FYNNEI. V was pared by 6 bases and J by 1 base, with 8 bases of the junction left unmatched. The CDR3 region has the DNA TGTGCCAGCAGAAGTTCGGGACAGGAGTCCTACAATGAGCAGTTCTTC. Amino acid sequence: CASRSSGQESYNEQFF. The variable domain in full, completed from reference TRBV2 and TRBJ2-1, reads EPEVTQTPSHQVTQMGQEVILRCVPISNHLYFYWYRQILGQKVEFLVSFYNNEISEKSEIFDDQFSVERPDGSNFTLKIRSTKLEDSAMYFCASRSSGQESYNEQFFGPGTRLTVL.

The gene calls are TRBV19 and TRBJ1-5, with 10 bases fitting TRBD1. CDR3 length: 17 amino acids. Trimming removed 3 bases from V and 6 bases from J; junction bases left unmatched: 11. Germline CDR1 and CDR2: LNHDA and SQIVND (reference sequence). As DNA, the CDR3 is TGTGCCAGTAGTATGGGGGAGGGACAGGGGCAGTTTCAGCCCCAGCATTTT. Amino acid sequence: CASSMGEGQGQFQPQHF.

This sequence joins TRBV7-9 and TRBJ2-2; 12 nucleotides match TRBD1. Trimming took 4 bases from V and 6 from J; bases not matched to a gene: 3. The CDR3 covers 15 residues. Germline V gene lookup returns CDR1 SEHNR and CDR2 FQNEAQ (reference sequence). Here the CDR3 reads CASSYGTGGSGELFF. CDR3 DNA sequence: TGTGCCAGCAGCTACGGGACAGGGGGCTCCGGGGAGCTGTTTTTT.

The chain carries TRBV7-6 and TRBJ2-5; 8 nucleotides line up with TRBD2. Unmatched junction bases numbered 4, after V lost 5 bases and J lost 2 bases. The germline V gene has CDR1 SGHVS and CDR2 FNYEAQ. CDR3 length: 14 residues. CDR3 nucleotides: TGTGCCAGCAGCCCACTAGCGGCTCAAGAGACCCAGTACTTC. Translated, it gives CASSPLAAQETQYF. Full variable domain (remainder filled in from reference TRBV7-6 and TRBJ2-5): GAGVSQSPRYKVTKRGQDVALRCDPISGHVSLYWYRQALGQGPEFLTYFNYEAQQDKSGLPNDRFSAERPEGSISTLTIQRTEQRDSAMYRCASSPLAAQETQYFGPGTRLLVL.

The chain uses TRBV5-1 and TRBJ1-4, with 8 bases lining up with TRBD1. Germline loops: CDR1 SGHRS, CDR2 YFSETQ. This CDR3 spans 15 amino acids. The V and J ends lost 5 bases and 7 bases, in that order; junction bases with no gene match: 10. For the CDR3, the DNA is TGCGCCAGCAGTACCGACAGGGGCATGGGTGAAAAACTGTTTTTT. Translating gives CASSTDRGMGEKLFF.

The rearrangement joins TRBV19 to TRBJ1-6, with TRBD1 matching over 9 bases. CDR1 is LNHDA and CDR2 is SQIVND in the germline V gene (reference sequence). CDR3 size: 15 residues. V shed 7 bases, J shed 7 bases, and the junction held 8 bases outside the gene matches. CDR3 sequence: CASNSDRGPNSPLHF. Written as DNA, the CDR3 is TGTGCCAGTAACTCGGACAGGGGCCCCAATTCACCCCTCCACTTT.

This chain uses TRBV2 with TRBJ2-1; D is uncertain. The V and J ends lost 1 base and 12 bases respectively, with 4 bases between them. Looked up from germline, CDR1 is SNHLY and CDR2 is FYNNEI. The CDR3 loop spans 10 amino acids. The CDR3 here is CASSEERQFF. The CDR3 DNA reads TGTGCCAGCAGTGAAGAGCGGCAGTTCTTC. Full variable domain (rest looked up from reference TRBV2 and TRBJ2-1): EPEVTQTPSHQVTQMGQEVILRCVPISNHLYFYWYRQILGQKVEFLVSFYNNEISEKSEIFDDQFSVERPDGSNFTLKIRSTKLEDSAMYFCASSEERQFFGPGTRLTVL.

The chain joins TRBV12-3 or TRBV12-4 to TRBJ2-7; possible D gene TRBD1, 6 bases. Trimming took off 6 bases at V and 6 bases at J, with 12 bases between the two ends. The CDR3 covers 12 residues. As DNA, the CDR3 is TGTGCCAGCAGCCTCTACAGGGTCGAGCAGTACTTC. Translation gives CASSLYRVEQYF.

The chain is built from TRBV6-5 and TRBJ2-2; the match to TRBD1 covers 8 bases. Per germline, CDR1 MNHEY and CDR2 SVGAGI. Germline trimming cut 7 bases from V and 1 base from J; bases unmatched to any gene: 5. The CDR3 covers 15 residues. CDR3 region: CASKPGTGNTGELFF. The CDR3 nucleotides read TGTGCCAGCAAGCCCGGGACAGGGAACACCGGGGAGCTGTTTTTT.

The CDR3, as DNA: TGTGCCAGTAGCCACTCACCAGCCGAGCAGTACTTC. Translating gives CASSHSPAEQYF. V usage is TRBV19 and J usage is TRBJ2-7; D remains ambiguous. The CDR3 is made up of 12 amino acids. The ends were cut back, 6 bases at V and 6 bases at J, with 12 bases in the middle. Germline assignment: CDR1 LNHDA and CDR2 SQIVND (reference sequence).

The J gene is TRBJ1-2, the V gene TRBV9; tentative D call: TRBD1 (6 bases). V was cut by 6 bases and J by 4 bases, with 13 bases left in between. Germline assignment: CDR1 SGDLS and CDR2 YYNGEE. This CDR3 is built from 13 residues. The CDR3 protein is CASTPRGGYGYTF. The DNA for the CDR3 is TGTGCCAGCACCCCCCGAGGGGGCTATGGCTACACCTTC.

The chain has TRBV20-1 and TRBJ1-5, with D uncertain. CDR1 and CDR2 (germline): DFQATT, SNEGSKA (reference sequence). V was shortened by 4 bases and J by 9 bases, with 10 bases between the two germline ends. The CDR3 length is 11 residues. The chain's CDR3 is CSANQIGPQHF. CDR3 nucleotides: TGCAGTGCTAACCAGATAGGGCCCCAGCATTTT.

CDR3 in amino acids: CASSRFVGGFTEAFF. The CDR3 DNA reads as TGTGCCAGCAGCCGTTTTGTGGGGGGGTTCACTGAAGCTTTCTTT. The V call is TRBV28, the J call TRBJ1-1, with D perhaps matching TRBD1 (5 bases). The V end lost 6 bases, the J end lost 4 bases, and 18 bases lay between the germline ends. The CDR3 sequence is 15 residues long. From germline, CDR1 is MDHEN and CDR2 SYDVKM.